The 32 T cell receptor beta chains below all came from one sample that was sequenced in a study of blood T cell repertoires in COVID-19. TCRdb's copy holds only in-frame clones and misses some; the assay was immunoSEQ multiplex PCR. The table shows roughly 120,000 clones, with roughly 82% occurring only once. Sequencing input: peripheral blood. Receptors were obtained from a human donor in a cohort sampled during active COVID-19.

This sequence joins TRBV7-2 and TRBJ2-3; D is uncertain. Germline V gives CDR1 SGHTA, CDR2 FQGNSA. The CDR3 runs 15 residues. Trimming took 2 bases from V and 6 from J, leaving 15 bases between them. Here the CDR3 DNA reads TGTGCCAGCAGCTTAAAGCTACCAGGTGGGGATACGCAGTATTTT. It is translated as CASSLKLPGGDTQYF.

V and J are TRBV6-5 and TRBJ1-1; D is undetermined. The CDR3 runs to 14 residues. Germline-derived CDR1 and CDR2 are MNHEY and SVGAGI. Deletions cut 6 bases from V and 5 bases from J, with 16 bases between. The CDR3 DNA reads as TGTGCCAGCAGAGGTTGGGAGAGTGGTACTGAAGCTTTCTTT. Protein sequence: CASRGWESGTEAFF.

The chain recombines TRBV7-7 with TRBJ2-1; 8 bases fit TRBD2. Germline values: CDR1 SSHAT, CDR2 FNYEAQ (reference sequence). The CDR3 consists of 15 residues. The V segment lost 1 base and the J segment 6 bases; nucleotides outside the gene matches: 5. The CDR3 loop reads CASSLGRSGTNEQFF. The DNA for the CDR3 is TGTGCCAGCAGCTTAGGCCGTAGCGGGACCAATGAGCAGTTCTTC.

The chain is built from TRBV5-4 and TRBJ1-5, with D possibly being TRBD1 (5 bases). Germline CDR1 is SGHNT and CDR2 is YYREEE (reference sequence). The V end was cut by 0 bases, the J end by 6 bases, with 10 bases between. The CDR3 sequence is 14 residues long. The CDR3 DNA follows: TGTGCCAGCAGCTTGGGGGGCGCGGCTCAGCCCCAGCATTTT. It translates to CASSLGGAAQPQHF.

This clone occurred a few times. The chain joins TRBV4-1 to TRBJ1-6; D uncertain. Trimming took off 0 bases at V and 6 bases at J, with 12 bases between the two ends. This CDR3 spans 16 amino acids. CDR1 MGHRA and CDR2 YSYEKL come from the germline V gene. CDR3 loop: CASSQDRRAGNSPLHF. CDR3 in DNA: TGCGCCAGCAGCCAAGATCGGAGGGCCGGTAATTCACCCCTCCACTTT.

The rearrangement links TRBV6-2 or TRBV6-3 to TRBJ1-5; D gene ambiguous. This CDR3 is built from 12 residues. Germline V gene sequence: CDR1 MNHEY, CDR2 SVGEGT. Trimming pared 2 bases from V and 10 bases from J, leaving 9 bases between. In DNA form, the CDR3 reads TGTGCCAGCAGTTACGATAGCATACCCCAGCATTTT. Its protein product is CASSYDSIPQHF.

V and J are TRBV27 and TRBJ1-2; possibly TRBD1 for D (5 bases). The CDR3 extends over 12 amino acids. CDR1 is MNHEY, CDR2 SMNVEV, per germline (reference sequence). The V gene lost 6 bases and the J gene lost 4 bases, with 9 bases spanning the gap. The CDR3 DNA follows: TGTGCCAGCAGCGACAGAATCTATGGCTACACCTTC. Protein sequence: CASSDRIYGYTF.

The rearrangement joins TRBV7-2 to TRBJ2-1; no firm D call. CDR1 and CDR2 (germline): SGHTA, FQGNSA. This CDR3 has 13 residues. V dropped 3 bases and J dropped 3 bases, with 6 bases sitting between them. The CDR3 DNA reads TGTGCCAGCAGCTTCGCTAGCTACAATGAGCAGTTCTTC. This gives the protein CASSFASYNEQFF.

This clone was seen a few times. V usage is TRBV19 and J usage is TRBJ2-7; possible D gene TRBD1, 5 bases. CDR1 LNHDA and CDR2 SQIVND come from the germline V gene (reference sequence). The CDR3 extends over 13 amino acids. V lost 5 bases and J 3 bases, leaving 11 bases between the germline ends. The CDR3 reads CASSQTVYYEQYF. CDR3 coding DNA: TGTGCCAGTAGTCAGACAGTATACTACGAGCAGTACTTC.

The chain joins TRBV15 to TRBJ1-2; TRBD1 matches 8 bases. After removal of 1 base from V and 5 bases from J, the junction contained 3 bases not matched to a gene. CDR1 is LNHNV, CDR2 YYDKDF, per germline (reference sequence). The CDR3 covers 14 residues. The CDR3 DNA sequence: TGTGCCACCAGCAGAGCCCGGGACAGGTATGGCTACACCTTC. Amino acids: CATSRARDRYGYTF.

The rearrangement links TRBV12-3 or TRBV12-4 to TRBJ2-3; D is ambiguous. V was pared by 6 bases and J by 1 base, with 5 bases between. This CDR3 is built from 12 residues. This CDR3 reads CASRSGTDTQYF. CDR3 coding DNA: TGTGCCAGCAGGTCAGGCACAGATACGCAGTATTTT.

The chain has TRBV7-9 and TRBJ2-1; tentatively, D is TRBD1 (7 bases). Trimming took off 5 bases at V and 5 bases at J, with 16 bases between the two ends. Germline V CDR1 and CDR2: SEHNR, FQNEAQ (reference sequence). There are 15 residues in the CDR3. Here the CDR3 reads CASSPRGDPDNEQFF. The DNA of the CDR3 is TGTGCCAGCAGCCCCAGGGGGGACCCTGACAATGAGCAGTTCTTC.

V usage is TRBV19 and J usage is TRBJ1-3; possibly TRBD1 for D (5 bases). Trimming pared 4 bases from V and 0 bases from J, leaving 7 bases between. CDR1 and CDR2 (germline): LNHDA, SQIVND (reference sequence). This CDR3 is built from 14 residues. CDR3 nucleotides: TGTGCCAGTAGTACGACAGTCTCTGGAAACACCATATATTTT. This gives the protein CASSTTVSGNTIYF.

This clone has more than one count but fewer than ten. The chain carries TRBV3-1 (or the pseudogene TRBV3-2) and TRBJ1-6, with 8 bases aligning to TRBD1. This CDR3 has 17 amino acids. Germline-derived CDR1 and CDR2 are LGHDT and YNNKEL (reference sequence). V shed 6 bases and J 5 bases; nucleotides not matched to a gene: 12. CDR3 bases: TGTGCCAGCAGTTTACAACCGGGACAGGAGCATAATTCACCCCTCCACTTT. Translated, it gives CASSLQPGQEHNSPLHF.

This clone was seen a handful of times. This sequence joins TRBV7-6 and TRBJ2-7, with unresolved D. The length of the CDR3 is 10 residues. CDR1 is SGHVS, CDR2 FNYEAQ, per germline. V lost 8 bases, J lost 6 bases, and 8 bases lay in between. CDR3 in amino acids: CASDFLEQYF. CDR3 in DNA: TGTGCCAGCGACTTCCTCGAGCAGTACTTC.

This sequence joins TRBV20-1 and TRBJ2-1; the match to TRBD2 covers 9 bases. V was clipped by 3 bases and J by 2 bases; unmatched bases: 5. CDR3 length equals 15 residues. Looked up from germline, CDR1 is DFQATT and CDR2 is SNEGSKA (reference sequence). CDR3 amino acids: CSASSGGPPYNEQFF. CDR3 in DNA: TGCAGTGCTAGTAGCGGGGGACCCCCCTACAATGAGCAGTTCTTC.

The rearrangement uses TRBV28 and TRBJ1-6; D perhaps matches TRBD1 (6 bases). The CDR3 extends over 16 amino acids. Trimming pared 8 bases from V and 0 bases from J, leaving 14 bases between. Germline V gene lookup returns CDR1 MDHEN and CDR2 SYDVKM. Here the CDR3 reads CASCQGPSSYNSPLHF. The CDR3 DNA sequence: TGTGCCAGCTGCCAGGGGCCGAGCTCCTATAATTCACCCCTCCACTTT. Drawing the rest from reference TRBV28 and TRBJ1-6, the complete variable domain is DVKVTQSSRYLVKRTGEKVFLECVQDMDHENMFWYRQDPGLGLRLIYFSYDVKMKEKGDIPEGYSVSREKKERFSLILESASTNQTSMYLCASCQGPSSYNSPLHFGNGTRLTVT.

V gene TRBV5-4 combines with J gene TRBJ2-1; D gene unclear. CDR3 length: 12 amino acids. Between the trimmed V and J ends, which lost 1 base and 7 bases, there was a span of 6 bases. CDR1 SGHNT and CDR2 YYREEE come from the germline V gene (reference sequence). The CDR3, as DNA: TGTGCCAGCAGCTTGCGTTCGAATGAGCAGTTCTTC. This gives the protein CASSLRSNEQFF.

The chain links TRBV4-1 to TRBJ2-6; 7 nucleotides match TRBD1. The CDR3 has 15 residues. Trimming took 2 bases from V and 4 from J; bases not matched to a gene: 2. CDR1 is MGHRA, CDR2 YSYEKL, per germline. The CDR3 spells CASSQTGAGANVLTF. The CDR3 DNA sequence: TGCGCCAGCAGCCAAACAGGGGCCGGGGCCAACGTCCTGACTTTC.

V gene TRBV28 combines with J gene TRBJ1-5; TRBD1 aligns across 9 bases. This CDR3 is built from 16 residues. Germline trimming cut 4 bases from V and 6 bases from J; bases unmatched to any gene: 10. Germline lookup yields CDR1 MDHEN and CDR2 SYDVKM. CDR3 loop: CASSSNHGQGSQPQHF. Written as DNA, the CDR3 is TGTGCCAGCAGTTCGAACCACGGACAGGGGAGTCAGCCCCAGCATTTT.

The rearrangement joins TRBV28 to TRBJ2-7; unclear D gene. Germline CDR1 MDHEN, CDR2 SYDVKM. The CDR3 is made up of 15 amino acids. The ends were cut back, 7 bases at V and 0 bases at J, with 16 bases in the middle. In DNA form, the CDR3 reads TGTGCCAGCACCCTATCCGGTACGCACTCCTACGAGCAGTACTTC. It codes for CASTLSGTHSYEQYF.

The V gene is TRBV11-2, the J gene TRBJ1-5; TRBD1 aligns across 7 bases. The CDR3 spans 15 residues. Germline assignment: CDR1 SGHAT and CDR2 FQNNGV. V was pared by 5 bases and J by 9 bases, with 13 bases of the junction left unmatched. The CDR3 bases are TGTGCCAGCAGCCAATCAACAGGGGCAGCATCGCCCCAGCATTTT. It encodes CASSQSTGAASPQHF.

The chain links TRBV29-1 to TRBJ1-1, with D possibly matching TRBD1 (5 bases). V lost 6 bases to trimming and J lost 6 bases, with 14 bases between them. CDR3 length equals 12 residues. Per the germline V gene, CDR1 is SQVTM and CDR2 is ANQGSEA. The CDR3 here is CSVRAGGAEAFF. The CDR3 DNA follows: TGCAGCGTGAGGGCGGGGGGGGCTGAAGCTTTCTTT.

The CDR3 protein is CASSQAREREAGETQYF. DNA of the CDR3: TGCGCCAGCAGCCAAGCCCGAGAGCGGGAGGCGGGAGAGACCCAGTACTTC. The V and J genes are TRBV4-1 and TRBJ2-5; 9 bases line up with TRBD2. Per germline, CDR1 MGHRA and CDR2 YSYEKL. The V gene end was trimmed by 1 base and the J gene end by 4 bases; junction bases not matched to a gene: 10. The CDR3 has 17 amino acids.

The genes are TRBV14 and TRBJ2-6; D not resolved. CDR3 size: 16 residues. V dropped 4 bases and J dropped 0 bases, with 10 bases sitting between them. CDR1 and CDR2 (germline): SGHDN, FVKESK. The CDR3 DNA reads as TGTGCCAGCAGCCGACCGCGAGGCTCTGGGGCCAACGTCCTGACTTTC. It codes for CASSRPRGSGANVLTF.

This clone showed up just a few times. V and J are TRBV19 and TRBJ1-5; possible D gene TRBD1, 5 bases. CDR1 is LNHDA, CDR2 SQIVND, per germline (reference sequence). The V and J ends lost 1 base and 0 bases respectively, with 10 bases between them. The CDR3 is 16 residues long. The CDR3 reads CASSIVGGISNQPQHF. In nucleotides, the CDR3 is TGTGCCAGTAGTATAGTGGGGGGTATTAGCAATCAGCCCCAGCATTTT.

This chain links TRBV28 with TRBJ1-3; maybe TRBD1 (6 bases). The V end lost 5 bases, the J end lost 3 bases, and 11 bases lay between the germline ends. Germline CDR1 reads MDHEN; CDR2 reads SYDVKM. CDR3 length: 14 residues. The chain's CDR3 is CASSLRGGGNTIYF. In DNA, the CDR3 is TGTGCCAGCAGTCTGAGGGGGGGTGGAAACACCATATATTTT.

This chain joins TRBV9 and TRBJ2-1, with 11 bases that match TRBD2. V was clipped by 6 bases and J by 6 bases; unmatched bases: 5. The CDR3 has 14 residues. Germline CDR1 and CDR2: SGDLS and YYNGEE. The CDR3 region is CASKDTSGSNEQFF. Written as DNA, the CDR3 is TGTGCCAGCAAAGATACTAGCGGGAGCAATGAGCAGTTCTTC.

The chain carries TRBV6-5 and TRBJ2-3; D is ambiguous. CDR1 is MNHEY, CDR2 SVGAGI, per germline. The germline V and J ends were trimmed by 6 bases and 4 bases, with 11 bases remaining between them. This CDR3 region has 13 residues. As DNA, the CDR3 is TGTGCCAGCAGATCGAGTCCCCCAGATACGCAGTATTTT. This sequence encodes CASRSSPPDTQYF.

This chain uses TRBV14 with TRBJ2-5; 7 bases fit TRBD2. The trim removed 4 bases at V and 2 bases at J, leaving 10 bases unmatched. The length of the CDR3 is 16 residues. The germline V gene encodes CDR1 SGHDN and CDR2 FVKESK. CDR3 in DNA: TGTGCCAGCAGCCCGGTTCGAGCGGGAAAACAAGAGACCCAGTACTTC. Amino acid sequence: CASSPVRAGKQETQYF.

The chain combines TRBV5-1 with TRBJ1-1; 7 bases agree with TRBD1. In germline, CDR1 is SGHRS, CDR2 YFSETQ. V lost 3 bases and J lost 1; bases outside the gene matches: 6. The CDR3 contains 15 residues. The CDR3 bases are TGCGCCAGCAGCTCGGGGGACAGAGGGAACACTGAAGCTTTCTTT. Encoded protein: CASSSGDRGNTEAFF.

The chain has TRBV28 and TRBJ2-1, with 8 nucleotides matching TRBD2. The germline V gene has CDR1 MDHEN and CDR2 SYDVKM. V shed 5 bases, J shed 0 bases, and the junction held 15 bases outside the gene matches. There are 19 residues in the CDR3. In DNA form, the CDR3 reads TGTGCCAGCAGTCCGGCCGTGGGGCGGGAGGCCAACTCCTACAATGAGCAGTTCTTC. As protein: CASSPAVGREANSYNEQFF.